A selection of T cell receptor beta chains follows, all from one sample in a study of blood T cell repertoires in COVID-19. Profiling relied on immunoSEQ multiplex PCR, and the TCRdb table lists in-frame clones only, not all of them. The sample carries a few hundred thousand clones, about 91% recorded once. Specimen: PBMCs or T cells enriched from blood (not recorded which). All receptors come from a woman aged 18-29 years who had recovered from COVID-19. CDR3s include the opening cysteine and the closing phenylalanine or tryptophan. The order of the fields is J gene, clone size, D gene, V gene, CDR3 protein, CDR3 DNA. D genes are given only for firm matches. Not all rows give a size; the values are once, few, many and, for expanded clones, a class.

j_call: TRBJ1-2; clone_size: once; d_call: TRBD1; v_call: TRBV27; cdr3_aa: CASRKTGGYGYTF; cdr3_nt: TGTGCCAGCAGGAAAACAGGGGGTTATGGCTACACCTTC
j_call: TRBJ1-4; clone_size: NA; d_call: TRBD1; v_call: TRBV30; cdr3_aa: CAWSAKRDRGYPNEKLFF; cdr3_nt: TGTGCCTGGAGTGCCAAAAGGGACAGGGGTTATCCTAATGAAAAACTGTTTTTT
j_call: TRBJ1-1; clone_size: NA; d_call: NA; v_call: TRBV7-2; cdr3_aa: CASSLTGSLGTEAFF; cdr3_nt: TGTGCCAGCAGCTTGACAGGTTCCCTGGGCACTGAAGCTTTCTTT
j_call: TRBJ1-1; clone_size: NA; d_call: NA; v_call: TRBV2; cdr3_aa: CASSGGFRNTEAFF; cdr3_nt: TGTGCCAGCAGTGGAGGGTTCCGGAACACTGAAGCTTTCTTT
j_call: TRBJ2-7; clone_size: NA; d_call: NA; v_call: TRBV4-1; cdr3_aa: CASSQGAGVDEQYF; cdr3_nt: TGCGCCAGCAGCCAAGGTGCAGGGGTAGACGAGCAGTACTTC
j_call: TRBJ1-2; clone_size: NA; d_call: TRBD1; v_call: TRBV28; cdr3_aa: CASNRQGLYGYTF; cdr3_nt: TGTGCCAGCAACCGACAGGGCCTTTATGGCTACACCTTC
j_call: TRBJ2-1; clone_size: NA; d_call: NA; v_call: TRBV7-9; cdr3_aa: CASSLDPQGEQFF; cdr3_nt: TGTGCCAGCAGCTTAGATCCGCAGGGTGAGCAGTTCTTC
j_call: TRBJ2-5; clone_size: NA; d_call: NA; v_call: TRBV2; cdr3_aa: CASSWGYQETQYF; cdr3_nt: TGTGCCAGCAGCTGGGGCTATCAAGAGACCCAGTACTTC
j_call: TRBJ2-1; clone_size: few; d_call: TRBD2; v_call: TRBV3-1/TRBV3-2; cdr3_aa: CASSQVLGTSFDEQFF; cdr3_nt: TGTGCCAGCAGCCAAGTTTTAGGGACTAGCTTCGATGAGCAGTTCTTC
j_call: TRBJ1-6; clone_size: once; d_call: TRBD1; v_call: TRBV7-9; cdr3_aa: CASSLGQGLYSPLHF; cdr3_nt: TGTGCCAGCAGCTTAGGACAGGGCTTATATTCACCCCTCCACTTT
j_call: TRBJ1-3; clone_size: NA; d_call: TRBD1; v_call: TRBV7-9; cdr3_aa: CASSGGTEGNTIYF; cdr3_nt: TGTGCCAGCAGCGGCGGGACAGAAGGAAACACCATATATTTT
j_call: TRBJ1-6; clone_size: once; d_call: NA; v_call: TRBV7-9; cdr3_aa: CASRRAGSSPLHF; cdr3_nt: TGTGCCAGCAGACGTGCTGGGAGTTCACCCCTCCACTTT
j_call: TRBJ2-5; clone_size: NA; d_call: NA; v_call: TRBV9; cdr3_aa: CASSVGRAETQYF; cdr3_nt: TGTGCCAGCAGCGTAGGCAGGGCAGAGACCCAGTACTTC